This T cell receptor beta chain was found in a study of beta chain features in type 1 diabetes. The study, taken as a whole, reports: The study found moderately but significantly shorter TCRB CDR3s in all four CD4+ subsets of Type 1 diabetes patients. More deletions and fewer insertions at VDJ junctions were found in patients with type 1 diabetes. For TCRB rearrangement, an influence of HLA type remained unresolved here. Because the template was cDNA, high-expressing cells might be over-represented.

cDNA synthesis used the whole RNA isolate, giving expressed TCRB sequences. Method: immunoSEQ multiplex PCR; TCRdb's copy keeps in-frame clones and lacks some. The sample shows some 370,000 clones, 8% to 10% of them seen only once. Of note for this clone: Its specificity is not known.

This clonotype originated in a man aged 25-40 years with type 1 diabetes. Sample: central memory CD4+ T cells from blood.

This CDR3 is CASSRRASGGETQYF. DNA for the CDR3: TGTGCCAGTAGTAGGCGGGCTAGCGGCGGGGAGACCCAGTACTTC. The V gene is TRBV19, the J gene TRBJ2-5; 7 nucleotides line up with TRBD2. Germline trimming cut 4 bases from V and 5 bases from J; bases unmatched to any gene: 10. CDR1 LNHDA and CDR2 SQIVND come from the germline V gene (reference sequence). The CDR3 contains 15 residues.